This entry lists 4 T cell receptor beta chains sequenced from one sample in a study of T cell repertoires in cytomegalovirus infection. TCRdb itself ran the reads through MiXCR, one entry per CDR3 protein. The table shows under 250,000 distinct CDR3 sequences, with about 7% occurring only once. Specimen: PBMCs. The receptor source for this set is a human donor in good health (CMV status not recorded). Some clones in this sample may be carry-over from other donors' samples.

This clonotype was observed many times. CDR3 sequence reads: CASSEGRSSYNEQFF. The CDR3 nucleotides are TGTGCCAGCAGTGAAGGCAGGAGCTCCTACAATGAGCAGTTCTTC. The V call is TRBV2, the J call TRBJ2-1; no clear D. There are 15 residues in the CDR3. CDR1 and CDR2 from the germline V gene are SNHLY and FYNNEI. The ends were cut back, 1 base at V and 0 bases at J, with 7 bases in the middle.

This clonotype was counted at least ten times. The rearrangement joins TRBV7-2 to TRBJ1-2; no clear D. The CDR3 totals 12 residues. With 1 base removed from V and 8 bases from J, the gap between germline ends came to 8 bases. Per the germline V gene, CDR1 is SGHTA and CDR2 is FQGNSA. In nucleotides, the CDR3 is TGTGCCAGCAGCTTAGGGCGAGGGGGCTACACCTTC. It yields the protein CASSLGRGGYTF.

Worth noting for this clonotype: The junction differs from germline at one of its ends, possibly a read error. V usage is TRBV6-1 and J usage is TRBJ2-2; unclear D gene. CDR1 and CDR2 (germline): MNHNS, SASEGT. There are 14 residues in the CDR3. The CDR3 bases are TGTGCCAGCAGAGGCAGCTTGTACACCGCGGAGCTGTTTTTT. Its translation: CASRGSLYTAELFF.

This clonotype was counted many times. Here the CDR3 DNA reads TGTGCCAGCAGCTTAGTGGGGCTTGAGCAGCCCCAGCATTTT. Translating gives CASSLVGLEQPQHF. The chain recombines TRBV7-2 with TRBJ1-5; possibly TRBD1 for D (5 bases). V lost 1 base to trimming and J lost 7 bases, with 11 bases between them. CDR1 and CDR2 (germline): SGHTA, FQGNSA. There are 14 residues in the CDR3.